Listed below are T cell receptor beta chains from one sample, sequenced in a study of T cells in Graves' hyperthyroidism and ophthalmopathy. TCRdb re-called the multiplex PCR reads with MiXCR, one entry per CDR3 protein. The sample includes 450,000 to 700,000 distinct CDR3 sequences, under 60% of them seen just once. The sequenced sample was peripheral blood or thyroid tissue (not recorded which). These TCRs come from a woman younger than 30 with Graves' hyperthyroidism. The CDR3 runs from the conserved cysteine through the conserved F or W. Each record gives: clone size, V gene, CDR3 protein. Only part of the rows carry a size: once, few, many, or a class if the clone is expanded.

size: -; V: TRBV10-3; CDR3: CAISASAGTGYQPQHF
size: many; V: TRBV6-6; CDR3: CASSSGTGFLYYGYTF
size: -; V: TRBV9; CDR3: CASSVALGYEQYF
size: -; V: TRBV20-1; CDR3: CSAKEGPGYGYTF
size: -; V: TRBV11-3; CDR3: CASTHGLNTQYF
size: many; V: TRBV7-9; CDR3: CASSLTDRGPYEQYF
size: many; V: TRBV10-2; CDR3: CASSGSRQGRTYEQYF
size: -; V: TRBV20-1; CDR3: CSASVGAGTDTQYF
size: -; V: TRBV24-1; CDR3: CATSDRGTGLFEAFF
size: -; V: TRBV5-1; CDR3: CASSLVHRVKGSCEQYF
size: -; V: TRBV7-9; CDR3: CASSPWGGQPQHF
size: -; V: TRBV29-1; CDR3: CSVRAGDVRETQYF
size: -; V: TRBV7-6; CDR3: CASSSSRDREYEQYF
size: few; V: TRBV4-3; CDR3: CASSQADRAFPEAFF
size: few; V: TRBV5-1; CDR3: CASRPGGGGLNTEAFF
size: -; V: TRBV29-1; CDR3: CSQGQVGNQPQHF
size: -; V: TRBV4-1; CDR3: CASSQGNEELFF
size: -; V: TRBV29-1; CDR3: CSVETGASNEKLFF
size: many; V: TRBV2; CDR3: CASSEGAGNTIYF
size: many; V: TRBV5-1; CDR3: CASSEDRGDHYGYTF
size: -; V: TRBV2; CDR3: CASSVGVRDQPQHF
size: many; V: TRBV4-2; CDR3: CASSQDQLLREGLETQYF
size: few; V: TRBV30; CDR3: CAWSVLGNQPQHF
size: many; V: TRBV10-3; CDR3: CAISDRGGGTEAFF
size: many; V: TRBV19; CDR3: CASSRNTGQGTTEAFF
size: -; V: TRBV20-1; CDR3: CSARDRGGTNYGYTF
size: few; V: TRBV6-5; CDR3: CASSYDRPGELFF
size: many; V: TRBV19; CDR3: CASRDRDTEAFF
size: -; V: TRBV4-1; CDR3: CASSQGDTYLSYEQYF
size: many; V: TRBV12-3/TRBV12-4; CDR3: CASSRRASYEQYF
size: -; V: TRBV20-1; CDR3: CSARERVRLYNEQFF
size: -; V: TRBV5-1; CDR3: CASNPGQVSFGSTEAFF
size: -; V: TRBV9; CDR3: CASSGRGKSEAFF
size: many; V: TRBV27; CDR3: CASSAGQGALGYTF
size: many; V: TRBV10-3; CDR3: CAISEQGAALYGYTF
size: -; V: TRBV15; CDR3: CATSRTGAGYGYTF
size: -; V: TRBV7-6; CDR3: CASSLVSIGTGVEEKLFF
size: many; V: TRBV20-1; CDR3: CSARDFKRNTGELFF
size: many; V: TRBV3-1; CDR3: CASSTDRYEQYF
size: many; V: TRBV20-1; CDR3: CSASPGTASSGANVLTF
size: -; V: TRBV29-1; CDR3: CSVEGGGDYTF
size: -; V: TRBV7-7; CDR3: CASSAGTGTQYF
size: many; V: TRBV6-1; CDR3: CASSEGTGAAYEQYF
size: -; V: TRBV7-2; CDR3: CANAGNRGKETQYF
size: -; V: TRBV20-1; CDR3: CSARGTSNQPRHF